These 17 T cell receptor beta chains were sequenced from one sample in a study of blood T cell repertoires in COVID-19. The method was immunoSEQ multiplex PCR; TCRdb's version includes in-frame clones alone and lacks a portion of them. The sample shows 230,000 or so clones, around 84% of them seen only once. The specimen sequenced was peripheral blood. All receptors come from a middle-aged man who had recovered from COVID-19.

This chain links TRBV9 with TRBJ2-3; D possibly corresponds to TRBD2 (5 bases). Trimming left V 4 bases short and J 4 bases short, with 16 bases between. Germline V CDR1 and CDR2: SGDLS, YYNGEE. This CDR3 comprises 15 residues. The CDR3 bases are TGTGCCAGCAGCCCGGCTCCGGGATCTCCAGATACGCAGTATTTT. Translated, it gives CASSPAPGSPDTQYF.

This clone was counted only a few times. The chain has TRBV7-2 and TRBJ1-4; unclear D gene. V dropped 1 base and J dropped 7 bases, with 13 bases sitting between them. Looked up from germline, CDR1 is SGHTA and CDR2 is FQGNSA. CDR3 length: 15 residues. CDR3 in DNA: TGTGCCAGCAGCTTAGTAATTTTTCCGGTTGAAAAACTGTTTTTT. Encoded protein: CASSLVIFPVEKLFF. The full variable domain, completed using reference TRBV7-2 and TRBJ1-4, is GAGVSQSPSNKVTEKGKDVELRCDPISGHTALYWYRQSLGQGLEFLIYFQGNSAPDKSGLPSDRFSAERTGGSVSTLTIQRTQQEDSAVYLCASSLVIFPVEKLFFGSGTQLSVL.

The chain recombines TRBV18 with TRBJ1-1; a weak D match, TRBD1 (5 bases). V dropped 3 bases and J dropped 5 bases, with 16 bases sitting between them. Looked up from germline, CDR1 is KGHSH and CDR2 is LQKENI. This CDR3 region has 15 residues. Here the CDR3 DNA reads TGTGCCAGCTCACCCAGGGCGGGGTTGGAGACTGAAGCTTTCTTT. Protein sequence: CASSPRAGLETEAFF.

This chain uses TRBV27 with TRBJ1-6; D not resolved. The CDR3 contains 12 residues. The V gene's germline CDR1 is MNHEY and CDR2 SMNVEV (reference sequence). Trimming cost V 4 bases and J 9 bases, with 7 bases left between them. The CDR3 spells CASSYFGSPLHF. The CDR3 region has the DNA TGTGCCAGCAGTTATTTCGGTTCACCCCTCCACTTT.

The chain uses TRBV18 and TRBJ1-2; 8 bases are shared with TRBD1. The CDR3 has 14 residues. After removal of 2 bases from V and 8 bases from J, the junction contained 7 bases not matched to a gene. Germline CDR1 reads KGHSH; CDR2 reads LQKENI. DNA for the CDR3: TGTGCCAGCTCACCAAGGACAGGGTGGGACGGCTACACCTTC. It is translated as CASSPRTGWDGYTF. Full variable domain (remainder filled in from reference TRBV18 and TRBJ1-2): NAGVMQNPRHLVRRRGQEARLRCSPMKGHSHVYWYRQLPEEGLKFMVYLQKENIIDESGMPKERFSAEFPKEGPSILRIQQVVRGDSAAYFCASSPRTGWDGYTFGSGTRLTVV.

The CDR3 DNA reads as TGTGCCATCAGTGAGACGACAGGCACGTATGGCTACACCTTC. This sequence encodes CAISETTGTYGYTF. The chain is built from TRBV10-3 and TRBJ1-2; tentatively, D is TRBD1 (6 bases). V gave up 2 bases and J gave up 5 bases, with 12 bases separating them. CDR3 length: 14 amino acids. Germline V lookup: CDR1 ENHRY, CDR2 SYGVKD.

This chain joins TRBV30 and TRBJ2-7; a weak D match, TRBD2 (6 bases). This CDR3 comprises 14 residues. From germline, CDR1 is GTSNPN and CDR2 SVGIG (reference sequence). V was pared by 0 bases and J by 5 bases, with 14 bases between. CDR3 in DNA: TGTGCCTGGAGTGTGGGCGGGGTCCTAGACGAGCAGTACTTC. Protein product: CAWSVGGVLDEQYF.

This chain connects TRBV27 to TRBJ2-1; the match to TRBD1 covers 7 bases. Germline V gene data show CDR1 as MNHEY and CDR2 as SMNVEV (reference sequence). With V trimmed by 8 bases and J by 1 base, 8 bases remained unmatched. This CDR3 contains 15 residues. For the CDR3, the DNA is TGTGCCAGCCGACAGGGTTCCCTTTCCTACAATGAGCAGTTCTTC. Translated, it gives CASRQGSLSYNEQFF.

This chain connects TRBV25-1 to TRBJ2-6, with D possibly TRBD2 on 5 matching bases. Germline V gives CDR1 MGHDK, CDR2 SYGVNS. The CDR3 is 15 residues long. V was pared by 1 base and J by 1 base, with 5 bases between. CDR3 DNA: TGTGCCAGCAGTGAATCGGGGTCTGGGGCCAACGTCCTGACTTTC. Its protein product is CASSESGSGANVLTF. The full variable domain, with the rest looked up from reference TRBV25-1 and TRBJ2-6, is EADIYQTPRYLVIGTGKKITLECSQTMGHDKMYWYQQDPGMELHLIHYSYGVNSTEKGDLSSESTVSRIRTEHFPLTLESARPSHTSQYLCASSESGSGANVLTFGAGSRLTVL.

The chain couples TRBV27 to TRBJ1-1; perhaps TRBD1 as D (5 bases). The CDR3 spans 13 residues. The V and J ends lost 2 bases and 5 bases respectively, with 9 bases between them. Germline V CDR1 and CDR2: MNHEY, SMNVEV (reference sequence). The CDR3 spells CASSLQRGTEAFF. The CDR3 nucleotides are TGTGCCAGCAGTTTACAAAGGGGAACTGAAGCTTTCTTT.

The rearrangement joins TRBV5-1 to TRBJ2-1, with TRBD1 matching over 8 bases. Losses at the gene ends were 0 bases for V and 7 bases for J; bases not matched to a gene: 3. Germline values: CDR1 SGHRS, CDR2 YFSETQ. The CDR3 has 14 residues. CDR3 region: CASSLAQGANEQFF. The CDR3 nucleotides read TGCGCCAGCAGCTTGGCCCAGGGGGCGAATGAGCAGTTCTTC.

The rearrangement uses TRBV23-1 and TRBJ2-7; weak D call: TRBD2 (5 bases). TRBV23-1 is an open reading frame, and its role is uncertain. V dropped 8 bases and J dropped 4 bases, with 12 bases sitting between them. The CDR3 consists of 12 residues. The DNA for the CDR3 is TGCGCCAGCGGGAGAAACAGTTACGAGCAGTACTTC. It specifies CASGRNSYEQYF.

The V call is TRBV7-2, the J call TRBJ2-3; 7 bases match TRBD1. The germline gives CDR1 SGHTA, CDR2 FQGNSA. V was clipped by 5 bases and J by 1 base; unmatched bases: 3. This CDR3 region has 14 residues. CDR3 DNA sequence: TGTGCCAGCAGCCCTACAGGGGGCACAGATACGCAGTATTTT. Its protein is CASSPTGGTDTQYF. Combining the CDR3 with reference TRBV7-2 and TRBJ2-3 gives the whole variable domain GAGVSQSPSNKVTEKGKDVELRCDPISGHTALYWYRQSLGQGLEFLIYFQGNSAPDKSGLPSDRFSAERTGGSVSTLTIQRTQQEDSAVYLCASSPTGGTDTQYFGPGTRLTVL.

This clone showed up just a few times. The chain combines TRBV6-6 with TRBJ1-5; TRBD1 is a possible D gene (5 bases). Deletions cut 6 bases from V and 5 bases from J, with 14 bases between. The CDR3 runs to 14 residues. The germline V gene encodes CDR1 MNHNY and CDR2 SVGAGI (reference sequence). In DNA, the CDR3 is TGTGCCAGCAGGTTAGGAGGGGCTTATCAGCCCCAGCATTTT. Protein sequence: CASRLGGAYQPQHF.

CDR3 amino acids: CASSFRTDQETQYF. In DNA form, the CDR3 reads TGCGCCAGCAGCTTCCGGACAGACCAAGAGACCCAGTACTTC. This rearrangement joins TRBV5-1 to TRBJ2-5, with D maybe TRBD1 (6 bases). The CDR3 consists of 14 residues. The germline V and J ends were trimmed by 2 bases and 0 bases, with 8 bases remaining between them. Looked up from germline, CDR1 is SGHRS and CDR2 is YFSETQ.

The chain links TRBV7-2 to TRBJ1-6, with TRBD1 matching 10 bases. The V and J ends lost 5 bases and 4 bases, in that order; junction bases with no gene match: 5. There are 16 residues in the CDR3. The germline V gene encodes CDR1 SGHTA and CDR2 FQGNSA. The CDR3 DNA sequence: TGTGCCAGCAGCCTCGACAGGGGGCCGTATAATTCACCCCTCCACTTT. Its protein product is CASSLDRGPYNSPLHF.

The chain couples TRBV6-2 or TRBV6-3 to TRBJ1-3, with D perhaps TRBD1 (5 bases). Per germline, CDR1 MNHEY and CDR2 SVGEGT. The CDR3 consists of 18 residues. Trimming removed 4 bases at V and 0 bases at J, with 19 bases between. The CDR3 loop is CASSFRLQGSHSGNTIYF. The CDR3 DNA follows: TGTGCCAGCAGTTTCCGTCTTCAGGGCAGCCACTCTGGAAACACCATATATTTT.